This entry is about one T cell receptor (beta chain). Its antigen remains unidentified. Base-call qualities are not available, and no considerably larger clone is one nucleotide away. This entry comes from a study of OX40 agonist ivuxolimab in advanced cancers. Notes on the research overall: Ivuxolimab was a fully human IgG2 agonistic monoclonal antibody targeting the costimulatory receptor OX40 (CD134). Intravenous ivuxolimab was administered to patients every 2 weeks at six dose levels: 0.01, 0.1, 0.3, 1.5, 3 and 10 mg/kg. Among the approximately 50 dose-escalation patients, around 20 had hepatocellular carcinoma, 15 or so melanoma, 9 renal cell carcinoma and 9 head and neck cancer. A male proportion of 82.7% and a mean age of 60 years, ranging from about 23 to 79, were recorded for the dose-escalation cohort. Prior anti-PD-1, anti-PD-L1 or anti-CTLA-4 therapy was permitted, and about 40% of dose-escalation patients had received checkpoint inhibitors. Partial responses were achieved by three dose-escalation patients, of whom one had hepatocellular carcinoma and two had cutaneous melanoma. Peripheral TCRbeta sequencing aimed to test whether ivuxolimab altered TCR sequence diversity and caused clonal T-cell expansion. The paper covers the monotherapy dose-escalation part of the phase I ivuxolimab trial, which included N of about 56 patients. General conclusions and limits of the study: In the 0.1-3.0 mg/kg groups, partial responders were among the patients with the lowest normalized peripheral clonal expansion, particularly in CD8+ T cells. Low levels of normalized T-cell clonal expansion were also seen in some patients who did not respond. At doses of 0.1 to 3.0 mg/kg, clonal expansion of both CD4+ and CD8+ blood T cells was observed from baseline to week 6. The antigen specificity of the clonally expanded peripheral T cells was not determined. After ivuxolimab, more expanded clones were found on average in CD8+ T cells than in CD4+ T cells.

The CDR3, cysteine through phenylalanine, is 14 amino acids long. Left in the record is the CDR3 DNA by itself, 42 bases read in frame from the first base. Taken from the germline V gene (reference sequence), the CDR1 and CDR2 loops are SGHNT and YYREEE. A distance of 10 bases separates the germline ends of V and J, which lose 4 bases and 3 bases respectively. The trial excluded patients who had a history of autoimmune disease or were on systemic immunosuppression. In every dose cohort, peripheral blood was drawn for TCR sequencing at baseline, cycle 4 day 1, and cycle 7 day 1. Samples were obtained from an open-label, multicenter, first-in-human phase I dose-escalation trial of ivuxolimab. Adults with locally advanced or metastatic melanoma, renal cell, hepatocellular, or head and neck squamous cell carcinoma were enrolled in the trial. CD4+ and CD8+ T cells were sorted separately from peripheral blood before TCR sequencing.

For sequencing of the TCRbeta CDR3 region, genomic DNA was extracted from the sorted cells. The immunoSEQ Assay was used to sequence the TCRbeta CDR3 regions. TCRdb took over this immuneACCESS table, retaining in-frame rearrangements with V and J assigned. Such tables are incomplete; in checked studies, under half of the missing clones stem from an unresolved V gene, and the remainder is unexplained. The sample table holds just over 50,000 clones, of which around 77% were seen once. The ten largest clones take up roughly 2% of the sample. The V and J genes are TRBV5-4 and TRBJ2-2; the D gene cannot be named for sure. The sample consisted of CD4+ or CD8+ T cells sorted from blood, taken in a trial of the OX40 agonist ivuxolimab. This clonotype was sampled from an adult with an advanced solid tumor such as melanoma, head and neck, liver or kidney cancer. The bases read TGTGCCAGCAGCCCTACAAAAGACACCGGGGAGCTGTTTTTT. Its coded protein is CASSPTKDTGELFF.